This TCR beta chain was identified during a study of blood T cell repertoires in COVID-19. Using immunoSEQ multiplex PCR, the repertoire was profiled, and TCRdb retains in-frame clones only, with some absent. Of 110,000 to 150,000 clones listed, 80% to 90% are singletons. There are 13 residues in the CDR3. CDR1 MNHNS and CDR2 SASEGT come from the germline V gene. Deletions cut 2 bases from V and 4 bases from J, with 9 bases between. The sample consisted of peripheral blood. The chain is built from TRBV6-1 and TRBJ2-7; D remains ambiguous. The origin of this receptor is a man aged 55 to 70 with active or convalescent COVID-19. CDR3: CASSELGVYEQYF. The CDR3 nucleotides are TGTGCCAGCAGTGAACTGGGCGTATACGAGCAGTACTTC.